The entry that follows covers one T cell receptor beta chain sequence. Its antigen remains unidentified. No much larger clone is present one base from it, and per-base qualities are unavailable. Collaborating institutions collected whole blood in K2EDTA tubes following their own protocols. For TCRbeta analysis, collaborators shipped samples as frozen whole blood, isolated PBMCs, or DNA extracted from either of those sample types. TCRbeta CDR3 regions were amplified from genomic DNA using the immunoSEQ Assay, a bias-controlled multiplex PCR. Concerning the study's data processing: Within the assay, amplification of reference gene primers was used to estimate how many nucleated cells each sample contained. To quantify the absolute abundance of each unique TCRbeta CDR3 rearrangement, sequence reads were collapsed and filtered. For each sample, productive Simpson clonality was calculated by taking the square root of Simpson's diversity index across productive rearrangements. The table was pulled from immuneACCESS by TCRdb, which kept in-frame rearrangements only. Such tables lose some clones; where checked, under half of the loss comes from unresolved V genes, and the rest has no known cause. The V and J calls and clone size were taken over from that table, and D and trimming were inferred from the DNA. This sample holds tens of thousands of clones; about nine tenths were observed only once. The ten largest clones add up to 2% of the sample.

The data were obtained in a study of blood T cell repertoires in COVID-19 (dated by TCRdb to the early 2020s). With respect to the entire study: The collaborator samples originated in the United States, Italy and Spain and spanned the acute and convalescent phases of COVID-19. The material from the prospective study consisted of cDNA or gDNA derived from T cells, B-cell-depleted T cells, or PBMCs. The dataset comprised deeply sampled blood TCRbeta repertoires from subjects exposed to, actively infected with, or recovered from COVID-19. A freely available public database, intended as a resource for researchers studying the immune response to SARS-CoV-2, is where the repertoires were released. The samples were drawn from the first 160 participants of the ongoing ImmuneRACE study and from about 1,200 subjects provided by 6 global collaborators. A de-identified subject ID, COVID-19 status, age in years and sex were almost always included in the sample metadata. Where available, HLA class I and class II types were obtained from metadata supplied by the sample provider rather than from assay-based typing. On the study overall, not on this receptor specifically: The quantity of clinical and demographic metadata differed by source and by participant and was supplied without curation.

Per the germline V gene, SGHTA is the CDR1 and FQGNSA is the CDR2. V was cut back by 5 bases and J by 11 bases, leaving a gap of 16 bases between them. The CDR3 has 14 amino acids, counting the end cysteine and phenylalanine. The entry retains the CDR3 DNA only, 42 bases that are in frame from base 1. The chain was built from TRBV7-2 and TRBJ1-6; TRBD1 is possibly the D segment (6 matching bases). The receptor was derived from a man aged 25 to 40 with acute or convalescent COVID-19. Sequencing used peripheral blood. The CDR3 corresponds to CASSETGLGTPLHF. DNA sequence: TGTGCCAGCAGCGAAACAGGGTTGGGGACACCCCTCCACTTT.